This T cell receptor (beta chain) was sequenced in a study of shared clonotypes between healthy human individuals. CDR3 length equals 15 residues. Losses at the gene ends were 2 bases for V and 8 bases for J; bases not matched to a gene: 6. CDR1 SGHRS and CDR2 YFSETQ come from the germline V gene. Genomic DNA came from 85 million to 95 million PBMCs in unsorted samples. PCR replicates from unsorted PBMC used roughly 310 ng DNA, and this amount was 25,000 to 35,000 T cell genomes. Original analysis: ImmunoSEQ junction-only sequences lacked quality scores, so their filtering differed. Method: immunoSEQ multiplex PCR; TCRdb's copy keeps in-frame clones and lacks some. V and J calls and clone size are given by that table; D and trimming were obtained from the DNA. The table has about 480,000 clones, over 60% seen once.

V usage is TRBV5-1 and J usage is TRBJ2-1; 11 nucleotides align to TRBD2. What was sequenced was PBMCs. The source of this sequence is a woman in her thirties or forties in good health. Some clones in this sample may be carry-over from other donors' samples. The CDR3, as DNA: TGCGCCAGCAGCTTACAACTAGCGGGAGAGGATGAGCAGTTCTTC. Its protein is CASSLQLAGEDEQFF.